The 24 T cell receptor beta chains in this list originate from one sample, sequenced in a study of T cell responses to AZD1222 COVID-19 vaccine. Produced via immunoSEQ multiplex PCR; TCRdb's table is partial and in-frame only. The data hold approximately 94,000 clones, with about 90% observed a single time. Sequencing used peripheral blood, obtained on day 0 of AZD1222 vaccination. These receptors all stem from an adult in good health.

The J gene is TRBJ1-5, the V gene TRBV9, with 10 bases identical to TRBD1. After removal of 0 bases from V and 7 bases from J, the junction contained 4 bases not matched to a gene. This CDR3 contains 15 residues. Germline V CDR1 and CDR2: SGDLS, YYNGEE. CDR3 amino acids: CASSVGQGARQPQHF. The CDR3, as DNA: TGTGCCAGCAGCGTAGGACAGGGGGCGAGGCAGCCCCAGCATTTT. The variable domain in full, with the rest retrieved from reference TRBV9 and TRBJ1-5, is DSGVTQTPKHLITATGQRVTLRCSPRSGDLSVYWYQQSLDQGLQFLIQYYNGEERAKGNILERFSAQQFPDLHSELNLSSLELGDSALYFCASSVGQGARQPQHFGDGTRLSIL.

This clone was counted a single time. CDR3 sequence reads: CASRQGGASTDTQYF. The DNA of the CDR3 is TGTGCCAGCAGACAGGGGGGTGCTAGCACAGATACGCAGTATTTT. The chain uses TRBV6-5 and TRBJ2-3; 8 bases map to TRBD1. J gave up 0 bases and V 6 bases, and 5 bases lay outside the gene matches. This CDR3 contains 15 residues. Germline loops: CDR1 MNHEY, CDR2 SVGAGI.

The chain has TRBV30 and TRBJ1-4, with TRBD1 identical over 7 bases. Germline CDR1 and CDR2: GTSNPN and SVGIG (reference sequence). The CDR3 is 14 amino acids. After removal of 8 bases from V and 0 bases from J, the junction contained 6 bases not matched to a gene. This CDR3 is CATPGGATNEKLFF. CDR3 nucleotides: TGTGCCACCCCAGGGGGGGCAACTAATGAAAAACTGTTTTTT.

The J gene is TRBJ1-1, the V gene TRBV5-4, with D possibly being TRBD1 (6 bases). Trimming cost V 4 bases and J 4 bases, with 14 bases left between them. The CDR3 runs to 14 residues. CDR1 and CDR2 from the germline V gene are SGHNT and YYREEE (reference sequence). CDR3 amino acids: CASSVTGYVTEAFF. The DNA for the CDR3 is TGTGCCAGCAGCGTCACAGGGTATGTCACTGAAGCTTTCTTT.

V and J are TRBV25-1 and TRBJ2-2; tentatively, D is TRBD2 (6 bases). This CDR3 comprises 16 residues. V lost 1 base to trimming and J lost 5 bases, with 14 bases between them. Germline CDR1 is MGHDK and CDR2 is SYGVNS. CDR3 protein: CASSEFDPGRTGELFF. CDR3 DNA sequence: TGTGCCAGCAGTGAATTCGACCCCGGGAGAACCGGGGAGCTGTTTTTT.

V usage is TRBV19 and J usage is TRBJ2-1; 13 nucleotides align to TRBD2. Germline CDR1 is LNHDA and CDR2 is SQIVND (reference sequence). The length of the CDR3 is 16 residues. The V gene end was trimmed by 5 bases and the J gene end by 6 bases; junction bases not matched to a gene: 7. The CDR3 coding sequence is TGTGCCAGTAGTCCCAGACTAGCGGGAGGCAGCAATGAGCAGTTCTTC. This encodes CASSPRLAGGSNEQFF.

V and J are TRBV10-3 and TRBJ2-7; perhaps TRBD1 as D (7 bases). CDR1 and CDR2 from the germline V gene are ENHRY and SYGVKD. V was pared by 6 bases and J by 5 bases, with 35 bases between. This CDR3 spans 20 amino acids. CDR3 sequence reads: CAISAGTEGARPKVGNEQYF. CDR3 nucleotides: TGTGCCATCAGCGCGGGGACCGAGGGGGCGCGGCCCAAGGTCGGGAACGAGCAGTACTTC.

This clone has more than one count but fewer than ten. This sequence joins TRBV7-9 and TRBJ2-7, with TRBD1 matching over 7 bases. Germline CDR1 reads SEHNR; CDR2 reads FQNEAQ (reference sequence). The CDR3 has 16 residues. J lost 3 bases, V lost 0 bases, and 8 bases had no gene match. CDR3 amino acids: CASSLALQGKSYEQYF. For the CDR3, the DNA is TGTGCCAGCAGCTTAGCCCTACAGGGGAAGAGCTACGAGCAGTACTTC.

The CDR3 DNA reads TGCGCCAGCAGCCAGGACCCGGGACAGGGTTCTTCAAGCTATGGCTACACCTTC. Translation gives CASSQDPGQGSSSYGYTF. The chain recombines TRBV4-1 with TRBJ1-2, with 9 bases lining up with TRBD1. Germline V gene sequence: CDR1 MGHRA, CDR2 YSYEKL. V trimming: 3 bases; J trimming: 4 bases; junction bases outside the gene matches: 15. This CDR3 has 18 amino acids.

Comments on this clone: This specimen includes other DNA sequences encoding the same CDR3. The CDR3 nucleotides are TGCGCCAGCAGCCTCGACAGGCCTAACACCGGGGAGCTGTTTTTT. Residues: CASSLDRPNTGELFF. The V call is TRBV5-1, the J call TRBJ2-2, with D maybe TRBD1 (6 bases). Per germline, CDR1 SGHRS and CDR2 YFSETQ. The CDR3 loop spans 15 amino acids. V was pared by 4 bases and J by 2 bases, with 12 bases between.

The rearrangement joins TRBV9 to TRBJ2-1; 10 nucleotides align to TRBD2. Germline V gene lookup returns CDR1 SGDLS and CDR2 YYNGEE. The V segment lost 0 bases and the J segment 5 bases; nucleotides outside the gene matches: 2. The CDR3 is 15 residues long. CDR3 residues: CASSVGSGGNNEQFF. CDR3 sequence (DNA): TGTGCCAGCAGCGTAGGTAGCGGGGGGAACAATGAGCAGTTCTTC.

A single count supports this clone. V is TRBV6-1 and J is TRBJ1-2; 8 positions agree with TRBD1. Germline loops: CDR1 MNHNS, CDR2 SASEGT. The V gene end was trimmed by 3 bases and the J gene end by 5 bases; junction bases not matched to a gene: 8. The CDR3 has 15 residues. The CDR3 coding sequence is TGTGCCAGCAGTGAGGACAGGGCGAGGGGGTATGGCTACACCTTC. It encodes CASSEDRARGYGYTF.

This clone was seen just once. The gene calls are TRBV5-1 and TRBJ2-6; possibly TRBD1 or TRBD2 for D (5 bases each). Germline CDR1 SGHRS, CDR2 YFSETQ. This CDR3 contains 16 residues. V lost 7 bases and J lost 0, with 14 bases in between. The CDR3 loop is CASLKGTNSGANVLTF. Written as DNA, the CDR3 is TGCGCCAGCCTAAAGGGGACCAACTCTGGGGCCAACGTCCTGACTTTC.

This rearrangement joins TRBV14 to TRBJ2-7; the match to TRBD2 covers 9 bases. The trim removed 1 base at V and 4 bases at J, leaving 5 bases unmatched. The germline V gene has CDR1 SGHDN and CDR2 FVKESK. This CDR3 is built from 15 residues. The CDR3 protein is CASSQVSSGIYEQYF. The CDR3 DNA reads TGTGCCAGCAGCCAAGTGTCTAGCGGGATTTACGAGCAGTACTTC.

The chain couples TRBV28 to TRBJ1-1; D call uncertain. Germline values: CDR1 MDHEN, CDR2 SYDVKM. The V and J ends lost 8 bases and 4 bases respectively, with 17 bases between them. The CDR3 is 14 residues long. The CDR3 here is CASSDPIGGTEAFF. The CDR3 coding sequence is TGTGCCAGCTCTGACCCGATCGGTGGCACTGAAGCTTTCTTT. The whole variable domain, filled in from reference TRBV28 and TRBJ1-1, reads DVKVTQSSRYLVKRTGEKVFLECVQDMDHENMFWYRQDPGLGLRLIYFSYDVKMKEKGDIPEGYSVSREKKERFSLILESASTNQTSMYLCASSDPIGGTEAFFGQGTRLTVV.

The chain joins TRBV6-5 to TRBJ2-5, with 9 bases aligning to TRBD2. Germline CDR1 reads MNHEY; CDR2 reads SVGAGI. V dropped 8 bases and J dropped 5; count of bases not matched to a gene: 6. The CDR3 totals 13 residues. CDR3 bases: TGTGCCAGCGCGCGCGGGAGGGGTGAGACCCAGTACTTC. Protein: CASARGRGETQYF.

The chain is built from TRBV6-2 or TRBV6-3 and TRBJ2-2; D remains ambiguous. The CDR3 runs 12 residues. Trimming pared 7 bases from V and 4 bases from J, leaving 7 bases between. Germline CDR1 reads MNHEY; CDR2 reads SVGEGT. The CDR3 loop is CASTPRTGELFF. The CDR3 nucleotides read TGTGCCAGCACCCCCCGCACCGGGGAGCTGTTTTTT.

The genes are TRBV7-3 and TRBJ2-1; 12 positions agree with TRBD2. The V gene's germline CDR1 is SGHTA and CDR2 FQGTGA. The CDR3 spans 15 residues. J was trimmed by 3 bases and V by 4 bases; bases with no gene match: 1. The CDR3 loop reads CASSSLAGGYNEQFF. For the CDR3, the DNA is TGTGCCAGCAGCTCACTAGCGGGGGGCTACAATGAGCAGTTCTTC.

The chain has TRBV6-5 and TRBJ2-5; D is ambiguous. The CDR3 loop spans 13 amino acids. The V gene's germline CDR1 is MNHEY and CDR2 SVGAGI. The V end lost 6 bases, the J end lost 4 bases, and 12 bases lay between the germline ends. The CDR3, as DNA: TGTGCCAGCAGACGGCAATCAGGAGAGACCCAGTACTTC. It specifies CASRRQSGETQYF.

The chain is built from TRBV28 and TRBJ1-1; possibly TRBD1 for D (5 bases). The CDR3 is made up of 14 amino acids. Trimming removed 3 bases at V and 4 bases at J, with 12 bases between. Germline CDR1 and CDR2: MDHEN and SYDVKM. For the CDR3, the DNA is TGTGCCAGCAGTTTCGGCAGGGTGGGCACTGAAGCTTTCTTT. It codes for CASSFGRVGTEAFF.

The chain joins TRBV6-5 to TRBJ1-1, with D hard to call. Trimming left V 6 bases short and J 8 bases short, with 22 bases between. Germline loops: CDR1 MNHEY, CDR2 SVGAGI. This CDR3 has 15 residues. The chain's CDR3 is CASRPAPVLGWEAFF. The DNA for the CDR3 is TGTGCCAGCAGGCCCGCCCCCGTATTAGGATGGGAAGCTTTCTTT.

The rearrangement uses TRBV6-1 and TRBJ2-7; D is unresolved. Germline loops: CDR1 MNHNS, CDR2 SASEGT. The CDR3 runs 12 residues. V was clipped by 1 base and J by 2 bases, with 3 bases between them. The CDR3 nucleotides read TGTGCCAGCAGTGAAGTTCCCTACGAGCAGTACTTC. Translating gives CASSEVPYEQYF.

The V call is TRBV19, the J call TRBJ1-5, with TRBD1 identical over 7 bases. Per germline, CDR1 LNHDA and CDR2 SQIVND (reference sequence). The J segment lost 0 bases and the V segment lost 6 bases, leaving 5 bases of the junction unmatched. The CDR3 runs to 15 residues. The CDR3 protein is CASSPGQYSNQPQHF. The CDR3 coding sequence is TGTGCCAGTAGCCCGGGACAGTATAGCAATCAGCCCCAGCATTTT.

CDR3 DNA sequence: TGCAGCGTTGAAGATCGAGACGGGAGCTCCTACAATGAGCAGTTCTTC. The encoded protein is CSVEDRDGSSYNEQFF. This sequence joins TRBV29-1 and TRBJ2-1, with D perhaps matching TRBD2 (6 bases). The germline gives CDR1 SQVTM, CDR2 ANQGSEA. CDR3 size: 16 residues. V was clipped by 0 bases and J by 0 bases, with 12 bases between them.